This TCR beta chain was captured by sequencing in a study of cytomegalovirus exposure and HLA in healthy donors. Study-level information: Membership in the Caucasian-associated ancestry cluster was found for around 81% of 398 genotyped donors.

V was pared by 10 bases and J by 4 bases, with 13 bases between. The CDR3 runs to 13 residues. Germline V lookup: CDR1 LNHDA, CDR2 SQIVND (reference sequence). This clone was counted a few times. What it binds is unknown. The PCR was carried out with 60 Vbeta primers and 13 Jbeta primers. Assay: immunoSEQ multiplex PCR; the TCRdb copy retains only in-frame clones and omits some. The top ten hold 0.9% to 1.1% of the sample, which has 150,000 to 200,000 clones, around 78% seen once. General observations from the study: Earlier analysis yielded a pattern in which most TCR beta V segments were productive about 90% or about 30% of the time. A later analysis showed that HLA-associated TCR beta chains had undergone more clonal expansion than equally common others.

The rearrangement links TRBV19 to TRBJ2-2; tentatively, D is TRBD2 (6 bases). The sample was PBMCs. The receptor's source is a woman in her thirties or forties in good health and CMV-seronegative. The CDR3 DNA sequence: TGTGCCATCAAGGCTAGCGTCACCGGGGAGCTGTTTTTT. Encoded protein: CAIKASVTGELFF.